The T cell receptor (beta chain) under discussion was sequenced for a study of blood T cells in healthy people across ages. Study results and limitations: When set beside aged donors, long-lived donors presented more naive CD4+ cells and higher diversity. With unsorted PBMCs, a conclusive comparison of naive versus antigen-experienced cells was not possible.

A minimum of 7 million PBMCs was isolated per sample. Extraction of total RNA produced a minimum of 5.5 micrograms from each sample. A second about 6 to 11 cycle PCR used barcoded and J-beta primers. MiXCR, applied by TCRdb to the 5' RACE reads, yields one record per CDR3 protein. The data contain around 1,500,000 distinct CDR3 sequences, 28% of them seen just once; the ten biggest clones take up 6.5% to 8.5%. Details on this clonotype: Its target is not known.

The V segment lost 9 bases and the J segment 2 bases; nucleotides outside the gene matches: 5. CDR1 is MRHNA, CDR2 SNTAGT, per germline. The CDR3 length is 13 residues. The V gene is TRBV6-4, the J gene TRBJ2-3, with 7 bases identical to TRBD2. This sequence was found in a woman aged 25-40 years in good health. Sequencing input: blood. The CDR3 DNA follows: TGTGCCAGAAGGCGGGGGTACACAGATACGCAGTATTTT. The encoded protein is CARRRGYTDTQYF.